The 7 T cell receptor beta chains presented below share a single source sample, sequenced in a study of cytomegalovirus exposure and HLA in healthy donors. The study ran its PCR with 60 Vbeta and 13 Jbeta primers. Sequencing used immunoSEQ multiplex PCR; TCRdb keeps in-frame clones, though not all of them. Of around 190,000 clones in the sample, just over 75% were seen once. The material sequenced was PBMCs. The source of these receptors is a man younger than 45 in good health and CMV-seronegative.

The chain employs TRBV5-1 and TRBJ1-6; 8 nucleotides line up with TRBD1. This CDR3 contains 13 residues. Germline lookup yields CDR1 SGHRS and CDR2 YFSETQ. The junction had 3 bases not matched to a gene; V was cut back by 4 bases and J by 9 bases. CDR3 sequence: CASSRTGFSPLHF. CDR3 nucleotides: TGCGCCAGCAGCAGGACAGGGTTTTCACCCCTCCACTTT.

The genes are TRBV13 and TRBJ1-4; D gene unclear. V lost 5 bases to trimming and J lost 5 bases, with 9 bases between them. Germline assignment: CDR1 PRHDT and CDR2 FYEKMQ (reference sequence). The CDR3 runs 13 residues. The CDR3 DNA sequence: TGTGCCAGCAGCGGAGGAAGGAATGAAAAACTGTTTTTT. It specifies CASSGGRNEKLFF.

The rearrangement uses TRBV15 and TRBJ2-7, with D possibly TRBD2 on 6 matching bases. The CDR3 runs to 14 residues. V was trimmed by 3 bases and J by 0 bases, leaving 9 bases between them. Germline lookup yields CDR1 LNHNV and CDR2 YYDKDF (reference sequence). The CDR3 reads CATSSGGNSYEQYF. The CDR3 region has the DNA TGTGCCACCAGCAGCGGGGGTAACTCCTACGAGCAGTACTTC. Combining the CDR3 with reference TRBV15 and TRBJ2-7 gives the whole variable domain DAMVIQNPRYQVTQFGKPVTLSCSQTLNHNVMYWYQQKSSQAPKLLFHYYDKDFNNEADTPDNFQSRRPNTSFCFLDIRSPGLGDTAMYLCATSSGGNSYEQYFGPGTRLTVT.

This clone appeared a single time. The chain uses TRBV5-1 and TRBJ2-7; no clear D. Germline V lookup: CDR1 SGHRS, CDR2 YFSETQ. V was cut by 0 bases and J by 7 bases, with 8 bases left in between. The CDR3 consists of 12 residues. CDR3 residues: CASSLGAGEQYF. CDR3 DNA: TGCGCCAGCAGCTTGGGGGCAGGAGAGCAGTACTTC.

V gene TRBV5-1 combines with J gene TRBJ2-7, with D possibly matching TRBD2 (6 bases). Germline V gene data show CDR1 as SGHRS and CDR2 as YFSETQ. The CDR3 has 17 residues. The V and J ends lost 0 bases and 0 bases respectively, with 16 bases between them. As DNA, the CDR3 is TGCGCCAGCAGCTTGGCCTCAAGGAGCGGGTCCTCCTACGAGCAGTACTTC. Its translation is CASSLASRSGSSYEQYF.

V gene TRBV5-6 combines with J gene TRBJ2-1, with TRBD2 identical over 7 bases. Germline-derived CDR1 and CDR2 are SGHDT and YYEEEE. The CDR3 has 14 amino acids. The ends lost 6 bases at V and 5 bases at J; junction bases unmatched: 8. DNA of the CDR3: TGTGCCAGCACCGAGCTAGCGGTCCACAATGAGCAGTTCTTC. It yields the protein CASTELAVHNEQFF.

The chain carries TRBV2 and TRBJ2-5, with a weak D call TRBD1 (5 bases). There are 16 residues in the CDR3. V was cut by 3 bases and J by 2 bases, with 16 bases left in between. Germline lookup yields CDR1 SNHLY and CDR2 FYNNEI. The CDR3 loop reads CASSEWTLRTQETQYF. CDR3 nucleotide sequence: TGTGCCAGCAGTGAGTGGACCCTAAGGACACAAGAGACCCAGTACTTC.